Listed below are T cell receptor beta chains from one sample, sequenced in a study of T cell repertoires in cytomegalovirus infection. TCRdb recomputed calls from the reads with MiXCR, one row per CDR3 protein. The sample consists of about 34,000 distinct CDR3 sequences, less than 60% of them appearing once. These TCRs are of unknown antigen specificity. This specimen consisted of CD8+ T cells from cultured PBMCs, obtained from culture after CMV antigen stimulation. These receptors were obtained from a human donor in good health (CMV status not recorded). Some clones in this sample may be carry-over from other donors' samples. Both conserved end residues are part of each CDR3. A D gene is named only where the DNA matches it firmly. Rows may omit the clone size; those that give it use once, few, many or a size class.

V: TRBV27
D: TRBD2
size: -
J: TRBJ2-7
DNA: TGTGCCAGCAGTCCCCTAGCGGGGTCCTCCTACGAGCAGTACTTC
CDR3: CASSPLAGSSYEQYF

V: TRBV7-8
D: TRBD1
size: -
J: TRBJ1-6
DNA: TGTGCCAGCAGCCCGGACAGGTTTAATTCACCCCTCCACTTT
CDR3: CASSPDRFNSPLHF

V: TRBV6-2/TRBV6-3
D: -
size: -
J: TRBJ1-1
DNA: TGTGCCAGCAGGGACCGGAACACTGAAGCTTTCTTT
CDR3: CASRDRNTEAFF

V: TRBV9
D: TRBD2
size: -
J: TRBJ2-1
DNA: TGTGCCAGCAGCGCGACTAGCGGGAGGGCCAATGAGCAGTTCTTC
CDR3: CASSATSGRANEQFF

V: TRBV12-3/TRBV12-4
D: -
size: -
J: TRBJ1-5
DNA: TGTGCCAGCAGTCCTGGACGCAATCAGCCCCAGCATTTT
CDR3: CASSPGRNQPQHF

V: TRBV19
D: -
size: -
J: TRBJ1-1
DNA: TGTGCCAGTAGAGGCCCTGCGAACACTGAAGCTTTCTTT
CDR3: CASRGPANTEAFF

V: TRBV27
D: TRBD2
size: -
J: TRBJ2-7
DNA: TGTGCCAGCAGTTTTGGACTAGCGGGTCGTGGGTACGAGCAGTACTTC
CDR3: CASSFGLAGRGYEQYF

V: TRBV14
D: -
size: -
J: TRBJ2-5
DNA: TGTGCCAGCAGCCAAAGGATGCAAACTGGGACGCACCCGTGGGGGACCCAGTACTTC
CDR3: CASSQRMQTGTHPWGTQYF

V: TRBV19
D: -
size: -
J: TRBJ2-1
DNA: TGTGCCAGTAGACCTAACGGGAGACGATCCTACAATGAGCAGTTCTTC
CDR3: CASRPNGRRSYNEQFF

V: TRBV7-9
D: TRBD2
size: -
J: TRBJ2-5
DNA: TGTGCCAGCAGCTTAAGACTAGCAAGGGAAGAGACCCAGTACTTC
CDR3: CASSLRLAREETQYF

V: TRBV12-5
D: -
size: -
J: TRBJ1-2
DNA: TGTGCTAGTGGTTTGACTGGGAACTATGGCTACACCTTC
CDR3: CASGLTGNYGYTF

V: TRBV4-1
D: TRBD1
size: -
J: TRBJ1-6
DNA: TGCGCCAGCAGCAGTGGACAGGGGACTTCACCCCTCCACTTT
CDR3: CASSSGQGTSPLHF

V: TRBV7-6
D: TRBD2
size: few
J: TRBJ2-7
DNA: TGTGCCAGCAGCTCCCGGACTAGCTACGAGCAGTACTTC
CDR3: CASSSRTSYEQYF

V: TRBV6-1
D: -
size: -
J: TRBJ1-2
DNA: TGTGCCAGCAGGGCGGGGCTTCTATATGGCTACACCTTC
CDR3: CASRAGLLYGYTF

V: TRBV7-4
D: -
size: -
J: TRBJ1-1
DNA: TGTGCCAGCAGCCCCCCCGAAGTTCAGGCGTCCCTGATGGGAATCACTGAAGCTTTCTTT
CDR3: CASSPPEVQASLMGITEAFF

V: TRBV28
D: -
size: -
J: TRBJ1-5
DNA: TGTGCCAGCAGTCCTATGGCGAGGCACGGCAATCAGCCCCAGCATTTT
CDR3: CASSPMARHGNQPQHF

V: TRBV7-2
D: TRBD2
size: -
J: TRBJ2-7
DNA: TGTGCCAGCAGCCCACTAGCGGGAGCCCCCTACGAGCAGTACTTC
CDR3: CASSPLAGAPYEQYF

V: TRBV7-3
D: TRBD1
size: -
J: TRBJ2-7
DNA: TGTGCCAGCAGGGGACAGGAGAGCTACGAGCAGTACTTC
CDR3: CASRGQESYEQYF

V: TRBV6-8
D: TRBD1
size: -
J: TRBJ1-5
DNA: TGTGCCAGCAGTGTGACGGACAGGGGGCAGGGTCAGCCCCAGCATTTT
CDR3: CASSVTDRGQGQPQHF

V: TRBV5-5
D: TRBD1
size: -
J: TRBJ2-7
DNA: TGTGCCAGCAGCCTCGGACAGGGCTCCTACGAGCAGTACTTC
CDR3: CASSLGQGSYEQYF

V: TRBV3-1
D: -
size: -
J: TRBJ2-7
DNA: TGTGCCAGCAGCCCGAGGACCTTCTCCTACGAGCAGTACTTC
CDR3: CASSPRTFSYEQYF

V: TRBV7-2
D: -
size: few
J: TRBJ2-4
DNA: TGTGCCAGCAGCCTATCGGGGGCGGATGGGAACATTCAGTACTTC
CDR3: CASSLSGADGNIQYF

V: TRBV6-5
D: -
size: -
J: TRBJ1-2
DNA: TGTGCCAGCACTAAGGACGGATACTTGAGAGGCTACACCTTC
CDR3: CASTKDGYLRGYTF

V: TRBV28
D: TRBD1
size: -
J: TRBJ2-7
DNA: TGTGCCAGCAGTTTGACAGGGGGTTACTACGAGCAGTACTTC
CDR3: CASSLTGGYYEQYF

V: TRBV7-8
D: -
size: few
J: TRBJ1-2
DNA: TGTGCCAGCAGCCCCTTGACAGGCGAAACTAACTATGGCTACACCTTC
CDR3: CASSPLTGETNYGYTF

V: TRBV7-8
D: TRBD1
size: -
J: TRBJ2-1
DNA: TGTGCCAGCAGAAGCGACAGGGTAATCAATGAGCAGTTCTTC
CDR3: CASRSDRVINEQFF

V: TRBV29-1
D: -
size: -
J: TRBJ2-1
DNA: TGCAGCGTTGAAGACGTCGGGGATGAGCAGTTCTTC
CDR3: CSVEDVGDEQFF

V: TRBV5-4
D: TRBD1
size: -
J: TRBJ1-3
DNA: TGTGCCAGCAGCAATGACCGGGACAGTCCCTTATGGGGAAACACCATATATTTT
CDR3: CASSNDRDSPLWGNTIYF

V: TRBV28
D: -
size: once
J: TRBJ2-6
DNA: TGTGCCAGCCTGTTCACAGGATACACAGGGGCCAACGTCCTGACTTTC
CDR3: CASLFTGYTGANVLTF

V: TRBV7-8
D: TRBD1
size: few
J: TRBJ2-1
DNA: TGTGCCAGCAGCTGGGACAGGGGCGATGAGCAGTTCTTC
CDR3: CASSWDRGDEQFF

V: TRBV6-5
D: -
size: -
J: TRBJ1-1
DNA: TGTGCCAGCAGTTACGGGGGGGCAAGGGAAGCTTTCTTT
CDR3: CASSYGGAREAFF

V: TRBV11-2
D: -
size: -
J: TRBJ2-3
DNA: TGTGCCAGCAGCTTTGGTGAGCAGTCCACAGATACGCAGTATTTT
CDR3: CASSFGEQSTDTQYF

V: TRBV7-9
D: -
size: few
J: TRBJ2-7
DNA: TGTGCCAGCAGCTTATCTGGGGGGCCGGATGGCGAGCAGTACTTC
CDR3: CASSLSGGPDGEQYF

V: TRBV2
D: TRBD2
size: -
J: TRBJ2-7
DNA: TGTGCCAGCAGTGATTCGACTAGCGGGGGAAAGCTTGTTTCCTACGAGCAGTACTTC
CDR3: CASSDSTSGGKLVSYEQYF

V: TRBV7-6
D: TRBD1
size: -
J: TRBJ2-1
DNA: TGTGCCAGCAGCTTCCCGGGACAGGGGGCTGGCAATGAGCAGTTCTTC
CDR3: CASSFPGQGAGNEQFF

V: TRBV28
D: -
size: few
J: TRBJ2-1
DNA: TGTGCCAGCAGTTCCCTAGACATCAACAATGAGCAGTTCTTC
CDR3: CASSSLDINNEQFF

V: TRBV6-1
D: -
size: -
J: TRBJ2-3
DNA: TGTGCCAGCAGTGAGAGGACGCAATGGACAGATACGCAGTATTTT
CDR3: CASSERTQWTDTQYF

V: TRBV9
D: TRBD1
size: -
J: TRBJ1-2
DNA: TGTGCCAGCAGCGGTCCCCGACAGGGGAACTATGGCTACACCTTC
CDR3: CASSGPRQGNYGYTF

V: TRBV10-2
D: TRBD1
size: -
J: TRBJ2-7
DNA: TGCGCCAGCAGTGATATAGCCCGGACAGGAGATTACGAGCAGTACTTC
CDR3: CASSDIARTGDYEQYF

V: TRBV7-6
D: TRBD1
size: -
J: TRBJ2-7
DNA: TGTGCCAGCAGCCCTAACAGGGGTACAAACGAGCAGTACTTC
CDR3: CASSPNRGTNEQYF

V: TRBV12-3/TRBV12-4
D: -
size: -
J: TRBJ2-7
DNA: TGTGCCAGCAGTTTGAGAGCGGACTACGAGCAGTACTTC
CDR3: CASSLRADYEQYF

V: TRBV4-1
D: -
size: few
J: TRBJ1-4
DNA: TGCGCCAGCAGCCAACCTCCCTACGGGGGGGGCAACGAAAAACTGTTTTTT
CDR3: CASSQPPYGGGNEKLFF

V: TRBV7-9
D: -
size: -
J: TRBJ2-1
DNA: TGTGCCAGCAGCTTAGGGGCCAATGAGCAGTTCTTC
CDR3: CASSLGANEQFF

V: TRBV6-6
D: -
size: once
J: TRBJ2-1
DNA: TGTGCCAGCACCGAGGACTTTGACAATGAGCAGTTCTTC
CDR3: CASTEDFDNEQFF

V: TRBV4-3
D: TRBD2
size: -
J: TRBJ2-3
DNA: TGCGCCAGCAGCCGGACTAGCGGGGGGCCTAGCACAGATACGCAGTATTTT
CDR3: CASSRTSGGPSTDTQYF

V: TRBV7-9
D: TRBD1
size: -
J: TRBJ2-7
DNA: TGTGCCAGCAGTGACCGGTACAGGGGGAACTACGAGCATTACTTC
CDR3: CASSDRYRGNYEHYF

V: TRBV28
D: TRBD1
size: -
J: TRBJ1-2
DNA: TGTGCCAGCAGTTTGGAGGGGGCTGATGGCTACACCTTC
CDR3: CASSLEGADGYTF

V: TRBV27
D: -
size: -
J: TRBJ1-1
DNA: TGTGCCAGCAGTTCCCAACTGAACACTGAAGCTTTCTTT
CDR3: CASSSQLNTEAFF